In this sample, the clone carrying this TCR beta chain turned up many times. Its matching antigen is unknown. The data were obtained in a study of T-cell reconstitution after alpha-beta-depleted transplantation in children. Study observations and caveats: Approximately two months post-transplant, alpha-beta T cells reportedly originated from several hundred expanded graft clones.

Unique molecular identifiers were used in preparing the TCRbeta library. TCRdb ran MiXCR on the PCR reads and lists one entry per CDR3 protein. The sample consists of about a million distinct CDR3 sequences, roughly 31% of them appearing once. With V trimmed by 6 bases and J by 4 bases, 3 bases remained unmatched. CDR1 is SGHTA, CDR2 FQGNSA, per germline. This CDR3 region has 13 residues. The TCR originated in a boy under two years old who had a stem cell transplant for SCID, so the T cells may come from the graft donor. J is TRBJ2-3 and V is TRBV7-2; 8 bases map to TRBD1. The sample consisted of PBMCs, mostly from graft donor cells, taken 360 days after TCRalphabeta/CD19-depleted stem cell transplant. The CDR3 loop reads CASSSQGADTQYF. DNA for the CDR3: TGTGCCAGCAGTTCACAGGGGGCAGATACGCAGTATTTT.